What follows is one T cell receptor beta chain and its context. This CDR3 contains 14 residues. Trimming removed 10 bases from V and 3 bases from J; junction bases left unmatched: 8. Looked up from germline, CDR1 is SGHVS and CDR2 is FQNEAQ. Individuals with ophthalmopathy presented a Clinical Activity Score of at least 3, a NOSPECS grade of at least 4 and a duration under 3 months. Exclusion followed for patients with uncontrolled infection, other autoimmune disease, pregnancy or lactation. This sample is drawn from a study of T cells in Graves' hyperthyroidism and ophthalmopathy. The CDR3 regions of TCR beta were amplified from RNA transcripts. Primed by the HTBI set, a first-round RT-PCR was run on the TCR CDR3. TCRdb re-called the multiplex PCR reads through MiXCR, storing one row per CDR3 protein. The sample yields fewer than 550,000 distinct CDR3 sequences, around a quarter seen once.

The receptor was isolated from a young woman with Graves' ophthalmopathy. Sequences were obtained from blood. This chain uses TRBV7-8 with TRBJ2-7; 11 positions match TRBD1. CDR3 amino acids: CATRSGTGGYEQYF. Here the CDR3 DNA reads TGTGCCACCCGGTCAGGGACAGGGGGCTACGAGCAGTACTTC. The entire variable domain, with the rest obtained from reference TRBV7-8 and TRBJ2-7, is as follows: GAGVSQSPRYKVAKRGQDVALRCDPISGHVSLFWYQQALGQGPEFLTYFQNEAQLDKSGLPSDRFFAERPEGSVSTLKIQRTQQEDSAVYLCATRSGTGGYEQYFGPGTRLTVT.